This T cell receptor (beta chain) comes out of a study of shared clonotypes between healthy human individuals. Broader study findings: Non-shared clonotypes were found to have lower generation probabilities than the clonotypes that were shared by all four of the sorted-subset donors.

Germline assignment: CDR1 SGHDT and CDR2 YYEEEE. The CDR3 runs to 15 residues. V lost 0 bases to trimming and J lost 4 bases, with 11 bases between them. This clone was counted a single time. Antigen unknown. Assay used: immunoSEQ multiplex PCR; TCRdb lists only in-frame clones, some missing. There are approximately 2.1 million clones in the sample; 93% occur only once, and 0.39% lies in the top ten. The sequence was collected from a young man in good health. Some clones in this sample may be carry-over from other donors' samples. The rearrangement joins TRBV5-6 to TRBJ1-3; D ambiguous. The sample taken for sequencing was naive CD4+ T cells from PBMCs. Documented subset: CD45RA+ positively selected. CDR3 sequence (DNA): TGTGCCAGCAGCTTGGCCTTGAACAGCGGAAACACCATATATTTT. This codes for CASSLALNSGNTIYF.